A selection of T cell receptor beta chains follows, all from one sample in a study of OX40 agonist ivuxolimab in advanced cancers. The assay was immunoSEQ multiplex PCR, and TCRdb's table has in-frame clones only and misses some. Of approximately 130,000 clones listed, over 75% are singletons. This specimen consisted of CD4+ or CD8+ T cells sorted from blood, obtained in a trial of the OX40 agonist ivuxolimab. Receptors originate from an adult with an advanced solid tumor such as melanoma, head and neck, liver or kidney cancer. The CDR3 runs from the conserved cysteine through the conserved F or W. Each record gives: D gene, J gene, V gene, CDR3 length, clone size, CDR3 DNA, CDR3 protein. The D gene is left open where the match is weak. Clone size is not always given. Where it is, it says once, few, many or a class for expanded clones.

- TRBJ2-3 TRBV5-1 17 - TGCGCCAGCAGCCCGGCGGCCTTCGGGGCGAACACAGATACGCAGTATTTT CASSPAAFGANTDTQYF
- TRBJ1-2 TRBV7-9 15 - TGTGCCAGCAGCCCGGGACTGGAGACTATCTATGGCTACACCTTC CASSPGLETIYGYTF
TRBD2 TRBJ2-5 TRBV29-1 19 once TGCAGCAGCTCGGGCCCCCTTACTAGCGGGAGGGCTGTCCAAGAGACCCAGTACTTC CSSSGPLTSGRAVQETQYF
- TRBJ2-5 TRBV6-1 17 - TGTGCCAGCAGTGATTACAAAAGGACTCAGAAAGGGGAGACCCAGTACTTC CASSDYKRTQKGETQYF
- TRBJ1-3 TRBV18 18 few TGTGCCAGCTCATCACAGACTCATGACACCTCCTCTGGAAACACCATATATTTT CASSSQTHDTSSGNTIYF
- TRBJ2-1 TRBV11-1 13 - TGTGCCAGCAGCTTAGAGCAGGCTGGAGAGCAGTTCTTC CASSLEQAGEQFF
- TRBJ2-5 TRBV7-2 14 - TGTGCCAGCAGCCCTAGGGGGTCGCGGGAGACCCAGTACTTC CASSPRGSRETQYF
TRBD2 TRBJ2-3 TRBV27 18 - TGTGCCAGCAGTTTATGGCCCACTAGCGGGAGGGTAACAGATACGCAGTATTTT CASSLWPTSGRVTDTQYF
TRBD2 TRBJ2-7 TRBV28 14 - TGTGCCAGCAGTTTATTCGGGGGGACCTACGAGCAGTACTTC CASSLFGGTYEQYF
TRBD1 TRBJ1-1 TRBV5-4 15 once TGTGCCAGCAGTCCCCCGGGACAGGTAAAGACTGAAGCTTTCTTT CASSPPGQVKTEAFF
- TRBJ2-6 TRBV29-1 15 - TGCAGCGTTGAACTCGGGCCACCGGGGGCCAACGTCCTGACTTTC CSVELGPPGANVLTF
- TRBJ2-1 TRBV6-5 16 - TGTGCCAGCAGTTCCCCGGGCCTGCAGGGCTACAATGAGCAGTTCTTC CASSSPGLQGYNEQFF